One sample yielded the 21 T cell receptor beta chains listed below, sequenced in a study of blood T cell repertoires in COVID-19. The table came from immunoSEQ multiplex PCR; TCRdb's copy has only in-frame clones and leaves some out. The sample has about 160,000 clones, roughly 84% seen once; the top ten hold 6.5% to 7.5%. The sequenced sample consisted of peripheral blood. All receptors come from a man older than 75 with COVID-19, enrolled during active disease.

Concerning this clone: The sample has other DNA sequences that encode this CDR3 too. The chain joins TRBV29-1 to TRBJ1-5; D is uncertain. CDR1 is SQVTM and CDR2 is ANQGSEA in the germline V gene. The V and J ends lost 4 bases and 0 bases respectively, with 7 bases between them. The CDR3 covers 13 residues. The chain's CDR3 is CSVAENSNQPQHF. In nucleotides, the CDR3 is TGCAGCGTTGCGGAGAATAGCAATCAGCCCCAGCATTTT. Complete variable domain (other parts from reference TRBV29-1 and TRBJ1-5): SAVISQKPSRDICQRGTSLTIQCQVDSQVTMMFWYRQQPGQSLTLIATANQGSEATYESGFVIDKFPISRPNLTFSTLTVSNMSPEDSSIYLCSVAENSNQPQHFGDGTRLSIL.

V is TRBV11-2 and J is TRBJ1-3, with 7 bases that match TRBD1. From germline, CDR1 is SGHAT and CDR2 FQNNGV. This CDR3 region has 15 residues. The ends lost 3 bases at V and 3 bases at J; junction bases unmatched: 5. CDR3 coding DNA: TGTGCCAGCAGCTTCAGGGGACAGTATGGAAACACCATATATTTT. Its protein product is CASSFRGQYGNTIYF.

This chain joins TRBV3-1 (or the pseudogene TRBV3-2) and TRBJ1-1; D is possibly TRBD1 (5 bases). CDR1 LGHDT and CDR2 YNNKEL come from the germline V gene (reference sequence). Trimming took 4 bases from V and 6 from J, leaving 15 bases between them. CDR3 length: 14 amino acids. This CDR3 reads CASSLLTGEAEAFF. The DNA of the CDR3 is TGTGCCAGCAGCCTGTTAACAGGAGAGGCTGAAGCTTTCTTT.

The chain joins TRBV7-8 to TRBJ1-2; no firm D call. Germline V gene data show CDR1 as SGHVS and CDR2 as FQNEAQ. V lost 1 base and J lost 3, with 6 bases in between. The length of the CDR3 is 13 residues. DNA for the CDR3: TGTGCCAGCAGCTTAGAGAGGGACTATGGCTACACCTTC. Translated, it gives CASSLERDYGYTF.

The chain is built from TRBV9 and TRBJ2-1, with D perhaps matching TRBD2 (7 bases). Germline CDR1 and CDR2: SGDLS and YYNGEE. This CDR3 has 16 residues. V was cut by 4 bases and J by 0 bases, with 14 bases left in between. For the CDR3, the DNA is TGTGCCAGCAGCCCGCGGGGGCCGAGCTCCTACAATGAGCAGTTCTTC. It yields the protein CASSPRGPSSYNEQFF.

The chain employs TRBV6-2 or TRBV6-3 and TRBJ2-6; TRBD2 agrees at 7 bases. CDR1 MNHEY and CDR2 SVGEGT come from the germline V gene. The CDR3 is made up of 12 amino acids. V was clipped by 2 bases and J by 12 bases; unmatched bases: 1. CDR3 coding DNA: TGTGCCAGCAGTTACGGCGGGGGCGTCCTGACTTTC. Residues: CASSYGGGVLTF.

J is TRBJ1-1 and V is TRBV29-1, with TRBD1 matching 10 bases. The CDR3 spans 14 residues. J was trimmed by 5 bases and V by 6 bases; bases with no gene match: 9. Germline V gives CDR1 SQVTM, CDR2 ANQGSEA. The CDR3 reads CSVVTGGAWTEAFF. For the CDR3, the DNA is TGCAGCGTGGTGACAGGGGGCGCGTGGACTGAAGCTTTCTTT. Supplemented by reference TRBV29-1 and TRBJ1-1, the full variable domain reads SAVISQKPSRDICQRGTSLTIQCQVDSQVTMMFWYRQQPGQSLTLIATANQGSEATYESGFVIDKFPISRPNLTFSTLTVSNMSPEDSSIYLCSVVTGGAWTEAFFGQGTRLTVV.

Here the CDR3 DNA reads TGTGCCAGCAGGACCGGGACTAGCGGGGGACAAGAGACCCAGTACTTC. Translation: CASRTGTSGGQETQYF. The rearrangement links TRBV2 to TRBJ2-5, with 14 bases aligning to TRBD2. V lost 6 bases, J lost 2 bases, and 5 bases stayed unmatched. CDR1 and CDR2 (germline): SNHLY, FYNNEI. The CDR3 loop spans 16 amino acids.

CDR3 in DNA: TGTGCCAGCAGCGGTGCAGGTATGGCAGTGGACGAGCAGTACTTC. This encodes CASSGAGMAVDEQYF. This chain uses TRBV9 with TRBJ2-7; D is undetermined. The CDR3 extends over 15 amino acids. Germline CDR1 and CDR2: SGDLS and YYNGEE. Trimming left V 3 bases short and J 5 bases short, with 18 bases between.

This chain joins TRBV6-5 and TRBJ1-4; D is perhaps TRBD1 (5 bases). Germline CDR1 and CDR2: MNHEY and SVGAGI. The CDR3 runs 14 residues. V was trimmed by 6 bases and J by 4 bases, leaving 12 bases between them. DNA for the CDR3: TGTGCCAGCAGCCCAGGGTCTGTTAATGAAAAACTGTTTTTT. It translates to CASSPGSVNEKLFF.

This clone was picked up a small number of times. This sequence joins TRBV7-6 and TRBJ1-2; tentative D call: TRBD1 (5 bases). Trimming left V 10 bases short and J 5 bases short, with 20 bases between. Germline V gene lookup returns CDR1 SGHVS and CDR2 FNYEAQ. The CDR3 has 14 residues. The CDR3 sequence: CATRPARQRYGYTF. The CDR3 region has the DNA TGTGCCACCCGCCCAGCGCGACAGAGATATGGCTACACCTTC. The full variable domain, rest sourced from reference TRBV7-6 and TRBJ1-2, is GAGVSQSPRYKVTKRGQDVALRCDPISGHVSLYWYRQALGQGPEFLTYFNYEAQQDKSGLPNDRFSAERPEGSISTLTIQRTEQRDSAMYRCATRPARQRYGYTFGSGTRLTVV.

This chain connects TRBV5-1 to TRBJ2-7; 12 nucleotides align to TRBD1. Germline CDR1 and CDR2: SGHRS and YFSETQ. This CDR3 contains 15 residues. The junction had 5 bases not matched to a gene; V was cut back by 3 bases and J by 4 bases. CDR3 residues: CASSSGTGGAYEQYF. DNA for the CDR3: TGCGCCAGCAGCTCCGGGACAGGGGGCGCTTACGAGCAGTACTTC.

The chain joins TRBV7-9 to TRBJ1-1; TRBD1 matches at 9 bases. The CDR3 runs to 15 residues. The V segment lost 4 bases and the J segment 2 bases; nucleotides outside the gene matches: 5. The germline V gene encodes CDR1 SEHNR and CDR2 FQNEAQ (reference sequence). The CDR3 bases are TGTGCCAGCAGCTCGGGACAGGGACAAAACACTGAAGCTTTCTTT. This codes for CASSSGQGQNTEAFF.

The DNA of the CDR3 is TGTGCCAGCAGTTACGCAGCTAACTATGGCTACACCTTC. Translating it yields CASSYAANYGYTF. The genes are TRBV6-5 and TRBJ1-2; D is uncertain. V dropped 2 bases and J dropped 0 bases, with 4 bases sitting between them. Germline assignment: CDR1 MNHEY and CDR2 SVGAGI. The CDR3 runs 13 residues.

The chain combines TRBV5-1 with TRBJ2-7; perhaps TRBD1 as D (5 bases). In germline, CDR1 is SGHRS, CDR2 YFSETQ. The CDR3 sequence is 14 residues long. V lost 6 bases and J lost 2, with 15 bases in between. The chain's CDR3 is CASTQDSWTYEQYF. The CDR3 bases are TGCGCCAGCACCCAAGACAGTTGGACCTACGAGCAGTACTTC.

This clone appeared a single time. The genes are TRBV5-1 and TRBJ1-6, with 8 bases identical to TRBD1. V trimming: 2 bases; J trimming: 6 bases; junction bases outside the gene matches: 7. Germline-derived CDR1 and CDR2 are SGHRS and YFSETQ. This CDR3 has 16 residues. The CDR3 sequence is CASSFFPDRVNSPLHF. CDR3 bases: TGCGCCAGCAGCTTTTTCCCGGACAGGGTTAATTCACCCCTCCACTTT.

The chain recombines TRBV6-5 with TRBJ2-5; 8 positions match TRBD1. This CDR3 comprises 15 residues. In germline, CDR1 is MNHEY, CDR2 SVGAGI. After removal of 7 bases from V and 2 bases from J, the junction contained 9 bases not matched to a gene. The CDR3 is CASTGGQGPQETQYF. DNA for the CDR3: TGTGCCAGCACCGGAGGACAGGGCCCGCAAGAGACCCAGTACTTC.

The V and J genes are TRBV5-6 and TRBJ2-7, with TRBD2 identical over 7 bases. This CDR3 comprises 16 residues. Germline V gene data show CDR1 as SGHDT and CDR2 as YYEEEE. V was clipped by 1 base and J by 0 bases; unmatched bases: 7. The CDR3 here is CASSLLRGGLSYEQYF. The CDR3 nucleotides are TGTGCCAGCAGCTTGCTTCGCGGGGGACTCTCCTACGAGCAGTACTTC.

The chain employs TRBV21-1 and TRBJ1-5; the table's D call, TRBD1, was not checked against the DNA. TRBV21-1 is marked as a pseudogene. The CDR3 loop spans 15 amino acids. As DNA, the CDR3 is TGTGCCAGCAGCAACGGCACAGGGGACAATCAGCCCCAGCATTTT. Its protein is CASSNGTGDNQPQHF.

The gene calls are TRBV19 and TRBJ1-4, with a tentative D call TRBD1 (6 bases). The CDR3 totals 17 residues. Germline V lookup: CDR1 LNHDA, CDR2 SQIVND (reference sequence). V was pared by 4 bases and J by 4 bases, with 19 bases between. CDR3 bases: TGTGCCAGTAGTAGAAAAGGCCACAGGGAAGGTAATGAAAAACTGTTTTTT. Translated: CASSRKGHREGNEKLFF.

This chain links TRBV5-5 with TRBJ1-1; D is unresolved. The germline V gene encodes CDR1 SGHKS and CDR2 YYEKEE (reference sequence). This CDR3 has 13 residues. V was trimmed by 1 base and J by 6 bases, leaving 10 bases between them. CDR3 nucleotides: TGTGCCAGCAGCTTGAACCACGGAGCTGAAGCTTTCTTT. Translated, it gives CASSLNHGAEAFF. Full variable domain (missing parts from reference TRBV5-5 and TRBJ1-1): DAGVTQSPTHLIKTRGQQVTLRCSPISGHKSVSWYQQVLGQGPQFIFQYYEKEERGRGNFPDRFSARQFPNYSSELNVNALLLGDSALYLCASSLNHGAEAFFGQGTRLTVV.